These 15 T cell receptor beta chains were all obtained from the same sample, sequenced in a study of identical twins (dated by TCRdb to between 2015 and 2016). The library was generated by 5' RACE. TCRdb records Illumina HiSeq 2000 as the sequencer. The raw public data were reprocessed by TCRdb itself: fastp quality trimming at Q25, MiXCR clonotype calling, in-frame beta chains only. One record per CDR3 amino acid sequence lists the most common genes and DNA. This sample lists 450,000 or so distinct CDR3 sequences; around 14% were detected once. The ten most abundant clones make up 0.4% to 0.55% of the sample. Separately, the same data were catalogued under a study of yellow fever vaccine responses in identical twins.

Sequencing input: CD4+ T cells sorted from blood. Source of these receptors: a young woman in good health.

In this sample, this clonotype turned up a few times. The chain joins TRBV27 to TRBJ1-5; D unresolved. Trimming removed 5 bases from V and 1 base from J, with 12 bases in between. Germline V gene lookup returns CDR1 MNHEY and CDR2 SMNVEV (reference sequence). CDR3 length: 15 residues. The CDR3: CASSQKGWSNQPQHF. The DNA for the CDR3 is TGTGCCAGCAGTCAAAAGGGCTGGAGCAATCAGCCCCAGCATTTT.

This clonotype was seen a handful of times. In nucleotides, the CDR3 is TGTGCCAGCAGCCGAGGGGTGTCCGGGGAGCTGTTTTTT. Translated, it gives CASSRGVSGELFF. The rearrangement uses TRBV7-9 and TRBJ2-2; D is tentatively TRBD1 or TRBD2 (5 bases each). The CDR3 has 13 residues. Deletions cut 5 bases from V and 6 bases from J, with 10 bases between. Germline CDR1 reads SEHNR; CDR2 reads FQNEAQ (reference sequence).

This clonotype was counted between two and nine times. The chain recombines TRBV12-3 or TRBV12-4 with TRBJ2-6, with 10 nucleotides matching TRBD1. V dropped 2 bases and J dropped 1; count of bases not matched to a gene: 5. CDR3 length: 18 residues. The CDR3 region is CASSLYRDRGSGANVLTF. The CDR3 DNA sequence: TGTGCCAGCAGTTTATACCGGGACAGGGGATCTGGGGCCAACGTCCTGACTTTC.

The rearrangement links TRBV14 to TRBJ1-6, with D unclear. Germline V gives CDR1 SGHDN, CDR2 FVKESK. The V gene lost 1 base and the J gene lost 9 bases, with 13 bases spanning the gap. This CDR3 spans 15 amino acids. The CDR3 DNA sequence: TGTGCCAGCAGCCAAGTAGGCCAGGCGTTTTCACCCCTCCACTTT. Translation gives CASSQVGQAFSPLHF. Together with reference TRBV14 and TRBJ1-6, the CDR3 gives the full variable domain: EAGVTQFPSHSVIEKGQTVTLRCDPISGHDNLYWYRRVMGKEIKFLLHFVKESKQDESGMPNNRFLAERTGGTYSTLKVQPAELEDSGVYFCASSQVGQAFSPLHFGNGTRLTVT.

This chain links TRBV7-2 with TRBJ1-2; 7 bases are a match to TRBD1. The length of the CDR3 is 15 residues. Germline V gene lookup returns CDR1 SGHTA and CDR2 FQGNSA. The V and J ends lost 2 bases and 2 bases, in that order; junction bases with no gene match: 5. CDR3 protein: CASSLMQGVNYGYTF. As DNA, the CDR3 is TGTGCCAGCAGCTTAATGCAGGGGGTAAACTATGGCTACACCTTC.

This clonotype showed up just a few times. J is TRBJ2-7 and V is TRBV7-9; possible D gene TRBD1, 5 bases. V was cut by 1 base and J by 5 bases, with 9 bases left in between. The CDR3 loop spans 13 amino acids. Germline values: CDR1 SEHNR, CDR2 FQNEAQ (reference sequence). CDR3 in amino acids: CASSLGAGNEQYF. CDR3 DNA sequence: TGTGCCAGCAGCTTAGGCGCAGGGAACGAGCAGTACTTC.

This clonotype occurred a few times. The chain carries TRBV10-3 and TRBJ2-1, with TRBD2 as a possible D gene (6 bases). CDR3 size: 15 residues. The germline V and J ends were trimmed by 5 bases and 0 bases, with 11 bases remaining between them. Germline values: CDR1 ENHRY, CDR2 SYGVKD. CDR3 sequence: CAISSSDPSYNEQFF. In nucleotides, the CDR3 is TGTGCCATCAGTTCTAGCGACCCCTCCTACAATGAGCAGTTCTTC.

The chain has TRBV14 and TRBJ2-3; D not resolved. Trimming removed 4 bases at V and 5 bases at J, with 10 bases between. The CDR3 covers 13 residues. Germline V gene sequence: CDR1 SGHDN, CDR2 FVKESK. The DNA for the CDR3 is TGTGCCAGCAGCCCTAGTGGTATAGATACGCAGTATTTT. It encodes CASSPSGIDTQYF.

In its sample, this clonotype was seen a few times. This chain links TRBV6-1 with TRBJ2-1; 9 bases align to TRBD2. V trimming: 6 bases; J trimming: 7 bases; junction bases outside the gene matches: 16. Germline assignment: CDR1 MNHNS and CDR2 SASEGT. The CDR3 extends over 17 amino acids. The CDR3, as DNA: TGTGCCAGCAGCTCGTATGCTCCTTCTAGCGGGGCGAATGAGCAGTTCTTC. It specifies CASSSYAPSSGANEQFF.

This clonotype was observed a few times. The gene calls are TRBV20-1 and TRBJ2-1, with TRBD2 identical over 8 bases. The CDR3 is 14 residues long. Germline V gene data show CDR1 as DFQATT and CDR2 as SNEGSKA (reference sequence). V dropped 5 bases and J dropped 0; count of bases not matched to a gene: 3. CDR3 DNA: TGCAGTGCTGGAAGCGGGGGCTCCTACAATGAGCAGTTCTTC. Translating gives CSAGSGGSYNEQFF.

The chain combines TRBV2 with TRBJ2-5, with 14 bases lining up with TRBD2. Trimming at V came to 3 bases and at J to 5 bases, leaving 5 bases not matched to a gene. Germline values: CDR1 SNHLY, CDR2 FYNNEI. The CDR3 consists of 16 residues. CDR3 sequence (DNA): TGTGCCAGCAGTGACTCGGGACTAGCGGGAGTGGAGACCCAGTACTTC. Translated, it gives CASSDSGLAGVETQYF.

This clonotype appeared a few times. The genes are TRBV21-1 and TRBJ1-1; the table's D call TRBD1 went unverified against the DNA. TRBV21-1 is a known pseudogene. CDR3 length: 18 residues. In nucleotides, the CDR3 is TGTGCCAGCAGCAAAGTAGGGACCAGGCTCTTATTGAACACTGAAGCTTTCTTT. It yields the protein CASSKVGTRLLLNTEAFF.

Written as DNA, the CDR3 is TGTGCCAGCAGTTTCTACCGGGACAGGGTCGGGGAAGCCAAAAACATTCAGTACTTC. This codes for CASSFYRDRVGEAKNIQYF. The rearrangement joins TRBV27 to TRBJ2-4, with TRBD1 matching 9 bases. The length of the CDR3 is 19 residues. The germline V gene has CDR1 MNHEY and CDR2 SMNVEV (reference sequence). After removal of 3 bases from V and 0 bases from J, the junction contained 12 bases not matched to a gene.

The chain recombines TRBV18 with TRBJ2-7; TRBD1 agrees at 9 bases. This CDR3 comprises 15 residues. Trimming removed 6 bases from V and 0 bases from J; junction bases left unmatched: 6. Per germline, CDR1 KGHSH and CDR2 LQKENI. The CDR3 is CASSRTGESSYEQYF. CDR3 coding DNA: TGTGCCAGCTCTCGGACAGGGGAGAGCTCCTACGAGCAGTACTTC.

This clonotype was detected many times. Written as DNA, the CDR3 is TGTGCCAGCAGCCCGCCAAAACAGGGGAAGGCTTTCTTT. This encodes CASSPPKQGKAFF. J is TRBJ1-1 and V is TRBV3-1, with TRBD1 matching over 7 bases. Per the germline V gene, CDR1 is LGHDT and CDR2 is YNNKEL (reference sequence). The CDR3 sequence is 13 residues long. Trimming at V came to 4 bases and at J to 11 bases, leaving 10 bases not matched to a gene.